The next 12 T cell receptor beta chains were all read from a single sample in a study of HIV-infected patients and healthy controls. Alpha and beta constant-region primers primed reverse transcription of 400 to 650 ng RNA. Alpha and beta chain libraries were made separately by chain-specific third strand synthesis with multiplexing indices. One entry per CDR3 protein, called by TCRdb with MiXCR from the 5' RACE reads. This sample has around 2,300 distinct CDR3 sequences, with 14% found just once. Follow-up blood was drawn about 14 weeks, roughly three months, after antiretroviral therapy began. No cell fractionation was done, so the repertoire covers all unsorted peripheral blood T cells. The sequencing here drew on blood, taken during antiretroviral therapy. These receptors were collected from an adult with HIV infection.

The V gene is TRBV5-1, the J gene TRBJ2-3; tentative D call: TRBD1 (6 bases). Germline CDR1 is SGHRS and CDR2 is YFSETQ. Trimming shortened V by 0 bases and J by 7 bases, and 21 bases separated the two germline ends. This CDR3 spans 17 amino acids. The CDR3 is CASSLDAGQRKLYTQYF. The CDR3 nucleotides read TGCGCCAGCAGCTTGGACGCCGGACAGAGGAAACTGTATACGCAGTATTTT.

In its sample, this clonotype is large. The V call is TRBV7-8, the J call TRBJ1-1; D is uncertain. V dropped 2 bases and J dropped 7 bases, with 5 bases sitting between them. Germline-derived CDR1 and CDR2 are SGHVS and FQNEAQ. The CDR3 is 11 residues long. The CDR3 loop reads CASSLRSEAFF. In nucleotides, the CDR3 is TGTGCCAGCAGCTTAAGAAGTGAAGCTTTCTTT.

This clonotype is labeled as medium-sized. V is TRBV11-2 and J is TRBJ2-3, with unresolved D. CDR1 is SGHAT and CDR2 is FQNNGV in the germline V gene. CDR3 length equals 17 residues. V was trimmed by 1 base and J by 0 bases, leaving 14 bases between them. The CDR3: CASSLASAGTSTDTQYF. CDR3 nucleotide sequence: TGTGCCAGCAGCTTAGCCTCAGCAGGCACCAGCACAGATACGCAGTATTTT. Drawing the rest from reference TRBV11-2 and TRBJ2-3, the complete variable domain is EAGVAQSPRYKIIEKRQSVAFWCNPISGHATLYWYQQILGQGPKLLIQFQNNGVVDDSQLPKDRFSAERLKGVDSTLKIQPAKLEDSAVYLCASSLASAGTSTDTQYFGPGTRLTVL.

In its sample, this clonotype ranks as medium-sized (0.01 to 0.1%). The chain has TRBV7-2 and TRBJ2-1, with TRBD2 matching over 11 bases. Germline V CDR1 and CDR2: SGHTA, FQGNSA. V lost 4 bases to trimming and J lost 4 bases; unmatched junction nucleotides: 3. The CDR3 spans 15 residues. This CDR3 reads CASSYASGRYNEQFF. The DNA of the CDR3 is TGTGCCAGCAGCTACGCTAGCGGGAGGTACAATGAGCAGTTCTTC.

This clonotype counts as medium-sized (0.01 to 0.1%). V and J are TRBV7-3 and TRBJ2-2, with 8 bases lining up with TRBD1. J was trimmed by 4 bases and V by 5 bases; bases with no gene match: 3. CDR3 length: 14 residues. Germline CDR1 SGHTA, CDR2 FQGTGA. Here the CDR3 DNA reads TGTGCCAGCAGCCCGGGACAGGTCACCGGGGAGCTGTTTTTT. This encodes CASSPGQVTGELFF.

Within the sample, this clonotype is medium-sized. The chain carries TRBV20-1 and TRBJ2-1; 7 nucleotides match TRBD2. The CDR3 spans 16 residues. CDR1 DFQATT and CDR2 SNEGSKA come from the germline V gene (reference sequence). Trimming took 6 bases from V and 2 from J; bases not matched to a gene: 13. The CDR3 DNA follows: TGCAGTGCCCCACCTCTAGCGGATGAGACCTACAATGAGCAGTTCTTC. It translates to CSAPPLADETYNEQFF.

This clonotype has a count of ten or more. The chain has TRBV7-9 and TRBJ1-2; D gene uncertain. CDR3 size: 13 residues. V shed 5 bases and J shed 4 bases, with 11 bases lying between them. Looked up from germline, CDR1 is SEHNR and CDR2 is FQNEAQ (reference sequence). As DNA, the CDR3 is TGTGCCAGCAGCGCCCGACCCCTCTATGGCTACACCTTC. Its translation: CASSARPLYGYTF. Drawing the rest from reference TRBV7-9 and TRBJ1-2, the complete variable domain is DTGVSQNPRHKITKRGQNVTFRCDPISEHNRLYWYRQTLGQGPEFLTYFQNEAQLEKSRLLSDRFSAERPKGSFSTLEIQRTEQGDSAMYLCASSARPLYGYTFGSGTRLTVV.

This clonotype is categorized as large. The chain joins TRBV29-1 to TRBJ2-1; D is possibly TRBD2 (5 bases). V was cut by 6 bases and J by 1 base, with 10 bases left in between. There are 13 residues in the CDR3. The V gene's germline CDR1 is SQVTM and CDR2 ANQGSEA. The CDR3 DNA is TGCAGCGTAGCCAGCGGTTCCTACAATGAGCAGTTCTTC. Its protein is CSVASGSYNEQFF.

This clonotype was counted a few times. The rearrangement joins TRBV19 to TRBJ1-5; D perhaps matches TRBD1 (6 bases). The CDR3 runs to 16 residues. V was clipped by 4 bases and J by 3 bases, with 16 bases between them. CDR1 is LNHDA, CDR2 SQIVND, per germline (reference sequence). Written as DNA, the CDR3 is TGTGCCAGTAGTACACTGATGGGGGGGGCCAATCAGCCCCAGCATTTT. Translation gives CASSTLMGGANQPQHF.

V is TRBV5-4 and J is TRBJ1-1, with D maybe TRBD1 (6 bases). The germline CDR1 and CDR2 sequences are SGHNT and YYREEE (reference sequence). Between the trimmed V and J ends, which lost 3 bases and 0 bases, there was a span of 9 bases. The CDR3 has 14 residues. DNA of the CDR3: TGTGCCAGCAGCTCAGGGGCCCTGAACACTGAAGCTTTCTTT. Residues: CASSSGALNTEAFF.

The chain joins TRBV5-4 to TRBJ2-1, with 8 bases lining up with TRBD2. V gave up 3 bases and J gave up 13 bases; unmatched junction bases: 9. The CDR3 is 13 amino acids. The V gene's germline CDR1 is SGHNT and CDR2 YYREEE (reference sequence). The CDR3 nucleotides are TGTGCCAGCAGCTACCTACTAGCGGCGGGACAGTTCTTC. Amino acid sequence: CASSYLLAAGQFF.

Sample share makes this clonotype medium-sized (0.01 to 0.1%). Here the CDR3 reads CSARQGGDGELFF. The CDR3 DNA reads as TGCAGCGCTCGACAGGGGGGGGACGGGGAGCTGTTTTTT. V is TRBV29-1 and J is TRBJ2-2, with TRBD1 matching 9 bases. Germline CDR1 reads SQVTM; CDR2 reads ANQGSEA. V trimming: 7 bases; J trimming: 7 bases; junction bases outside the gene matches: 7. The CDR3 totals 13 residues.